This paragraph covers one TCR beta chain sequence. Trimming cost V 4 bases and J 5 bases; bases outside gene matches: 8. The germline CDR1 and CDR2 sequences are SNHLY and FYNNEI. The CDR3 is 16 amino acids. The PCR ran on 60 Vbeta and 13 Jbeta primers. The method was immunoSEQ multiplex PCR; TCRdb's version includes in-frame clones alone and lacks a portion of them. The data show some 250,000 clones, with about 80% seen just once and 5% to 6.5% held by the top ten. These data come from a study of cytomegalovirus exposure and HLA in healthy donors. The specimen sequenced was PBMCs. This clonotype was sampled from a woman aged 40-49 years in good health and CMV-seropositive. The chain combines TRBV2 with TRBJ1-1; 12 bases align to TRBD1. Here the CDR3 reads CASSGAGTGGSTEAFF. The CDR3 DNA is TGTGCCAGCAGTGGGGCCGGGACAGGGGGCTCGACTGAAGCTTTCTTT.